Following are 17 T cell receptor beta chains from one sample sequenced in a study of control samples from healthy donors and cancer patients. Produced via immunoSEQ multiplex PCR; TCRdb's table is partial and in-frame only. This table holds some 66,000 clones, approximately 85% found once. Sequencing was carried out using blood. The receptors come from a man aged 35 to 55 in good health.

This chain connects TRBV7-3 to TRBJ2-5; TRBD2 is a possible D gene (5 bases). V lost 2 bases and J 1 base, leaving 11 bases between the germline ends. Germline V gene lookup returns CDR1 SGHTA and CDR2 FQGTGA. The CDR3 covers 15 residues. The DNA of the CDR3 is TGTGCCAGCAGCTTAGTGGGAGTGCCCCAAGAGACCCAGTACTTC. This codes for CASSLVGVPQETQYF.

The chain carries TRBV5-1 and TRBJ1-3; D unresolved. This CDR3 contains 16 residues. Per the germline V gene, CDR1 is SGHRS and CDR2 is YFSETQ. Trimming left V 0 bases short and J 0 bases short, with 10 bases between. In nucleotides, the CDR3 is TGCGCCAGCAGCTTGGAACCACGAACCTCTGGAAACACCATATATTTT. As protein: CASSLEPRTSGNTIYF.

V is TRBV5-8 and J is TRBJ1-5; maybe TRBD1 (5 bases). CDR3 length equals 13 residues. Trimming cost V 4 bases and J 6 bases, with 11 bases left between them. Per the germline V gene, CDR1 is SGHTS and CDR2 is YDEGEE. CDR3 nucleotide sequence: TGTGCCAGCAGCGGGGACCGGGCTCAGCCCCAGCATTTT. Protein product: CASSGDRAQPQHF.

The chain joins TRBV4-3 to TRBJ2-2; D is undetermined. V was trimmed by 0 bases and J by 7 bases, leaving 18 bases between them. Germline CDR1 and CDR2: LGHNA and YSLEER. The CDR3 is 17 residues long. CDR3: CASSQDYPAGSGGELFF. In nucleotides, the CDR3 is TGCGCCAGCAGCCAAGATTATCCCGCTGGTTCTGGCGGGGAGCTGTTTTTT.

This chain uses TRBV5-1 with TRBJ1-4; no clear D. The CDR3 has 13 amino acids. V was clipped by 0 bases and J by 7 bases, with 7 bases between them. Germline values: CDR1 SGHRS, CDR2 YFSETQ. The CDR3 loop is CASSLERPEKLFF. In DNA, the CDR3 is TGCGCCAGCAGCTTGGAACGACCTGAAAAACTGTTTTTT.

The chain recombines TRBV2 with TRBJ1-1; 7 bases are shared with TRBD1. Germline-derived CDR1 and CDR2 are SNHLY and FYNNEI. This CDR3 has 13 residues. V shed 7 bases, J shed 5 bases, and the junction held 7 bases outside the gene matches. CDR3 region: CASMTGRGTEAFF. CDR3 sequence (DNA): TGTGCCAGCATGACAGGGCGTGGAACTGAAGCTTTCTTT. Full variable domain (missing parts from reference TRBV2 and TRBJ1-1): EPEVTQTPSHQVTQMGQEVILRCVPISNHLYFYWYRQILGQKVEFLVSFYNNEISEKSEIFDDQFSVERPDGSNFTLKIRSTKLEDSAMYFCASMTGRGTEAFFGQGTRLTVV.

This clone was found a few times. V is TRBV5-1 and J is TRBJ2-1; no definite D call. CDR1 and CDR2 from the germline V gene are SGHRS and YFSETQ. V lost 0 bases and J 9 bases, leaving 4 bases between the germline ends. CDR3 length: 11 amino acids. This chain's CDR3 is CASSLESEQFF. The CDR3, as DNA: TGCGCCAGCAGCTTGGAATCTGAGCAGTTCTTC.

This chain uses TRBV3-1 (or the pseudogene TRBV3-2) with TRBJ2-7; 9 nucleotides line up with TRBD1. This CDR3 contains 16 residues. V was clipped by 4 bases and J by 2 bases; unmatched bases: 9. Looked up from germline, CDR1 is LGHDT and CDR2 is YNNKEL (reference sequence). The chain's CDR3 is CASSRGQGSSTYEQYF. The CDR3 DNA follows: TGTGCCAGCAGCCGTGGACAGGGGTCAAGCACCTACGAGCAGTACTTC.

V gene TRBV30 combines with J gene TRBJ2-3; TRBD2 agrees at 7 bases. The length of the CDR3 is 18 residues. Unmatched junction bases numbered 24, after V lost 4 bases and J lost 8 bases. The germline V gene encodes CDR1 GTSNPN and CDR2 SVGIG (reference sequence). CDR3 nucleotide sequence: TGTGCCTGGACTCGCACTGCCCCCATATGGGGGGAGGGTGGTACGCAGTATTTT. Protein product: CAWTRTAPIWGEGGTQYF.

This clone was detected only once. V is TRBV7-2 and J is TRBJ1-4, with TRBD1 as a possible D gene (5 bases). The CDR3 runs to 14 residues. Trimming stripped 2 bases from V and 2 bases from J, with 6 bases between. Germline lookup yields CDR1 SGHTA and CDR2 FQGNSA. The CDR3 DNA reads as TGTGCCAGCAGCTTAAAGGGGACTAATGAAAAACTGTTTTTT. It codes for CASSLKGTNEKLFF.

The chain has TRBV7-2 and TRBJ2-5; unclear D gene. This CDR3 has 11 amino acids. With 3 bases removed from V and 5 bases from J, the gap between germline ends came to 4 bases. Germline V lookup: CDR1 SGHTA, CDR2 FQGNSA. CDR3 sequence: CASSFTETQYF. CDR3 bases: TGTGCCAGCAGCTTTACGGAGACCCAGTACTTC.

The rearrangement uses TRBV5-4 and TRBJ2-1; D is possibly TRBD2 (5 bases). CDR3 size: 16 residues. The germline CDR1 and CDR2 sequences are SGHNT and YYREEE (reference sequence). V was pared by 10 bases and J by 4 bases, with 24 bases between. CDR3: CALHSWLALAYNEQFF. The CDR3 coding sequence is TGTGCCCTTCACTCGTGGCTAGCCCTTGCTTACAATGAGCAGTTCTTC.

The chain is built from TRBV11-2 and TRBJ1-2; D possibly corresponds to TRBD1 (5 bases). This CDR3 spans 15 amino acids. Germline V lookup: CDR1 SGHAT, CDR2 FQNNGV. The V end was cut by 10 bases, the J end by 3 bases, with 21 bases between. Here the CDR3 reads CATDRTTGSYYGYTF. For the CDR3, the DNA is TGTGCCACCGATAGAACTACAGGTTCCTACTATGGCTACACCTTC. The full variable domain, its missing parts supplied by reference TRBV11-2 and TRBJ1-2, is EAGVAQSPRYKIIEKRQSVAFWCNPISGHATLYWYQQILGQGPKLLIQFQNNGVVDDSQLPKDRFSAERLKGVDSTLKIQPAKLEDSAVYLCATDRTTGSYYGYTFGSGTRLTVV.

The chain links TRBV5-5 to TRBJ1-2, with D tentatively TRBD1 (6 bases). Per germline, CDR1 SGHKS and CDR2 YYEKEE (reference sequence). V lost 4 bases and J 0 bases, leaving 16 bases between the germline ends. This CDR3 comprises 16 residues. CDR3 residues: CASSPITGLANYGYTF. The CDR3 bases are TGTGCCAGCAGCCCAATTACAGGGTTAGCTAACTATGGCTACACCTTC.

V gene TRBV5-1 combines with J gene TRBJ1-1; D unclear. Germline V gene lookup returns CDR1 SGHRS and CDR2 YFSETQ. The CDR3 runs to 15 residues. Trimming shortened V by 1 base and J by 5 bases, and 15 bases separated the two germline ends. The CDR3: CASSLIYSHPTEAFF. The CDR3 nucleotides are TGCGCCAGCAGCTTGATCTACAGCCACCCAACTGAAGCTTTCTTT. The entire variable domain, with the rest obtained from reference TRBV5-1 and TRBJ1-1, is as follows: KAGVTQTPRYLIKTRGQQVTLSCSPISGHRSVSWYQQTPGQGLQFLFEYFSETQRNKGNFPGRFSGRQFSNSRSEMNVSTLELGDSALYLCASSLIYSHPTEAFFGQGTRLTVV.

The chain employs TRBV24-1 and TRBJ2-1; 7 bases are shared with TRBD1. CDR3 length equals 15 residues. The V gene end was trimmed by 0 bases and the J gene end by 4 bases; junction bases not matched to a gene: 2. CDR1 KGHDR and CDR2 SFDVKD come from the germline V gene. Written as DNA, the CDR3 is TGTGCCACCAGTGATTTGAGGGGGCCGTACAATGAGCAGTTCTTC. Its translation is CATSDLRGPYNEQFF.

This sequence joins TRBV5-4 and TRBJ1-2; TRBD1 agrees at 8 bases. The CDR3 contains 14 residues. With 4 bases clipped from V and 3 bases from J, the junction kept 5 bases outside the gene matches. Germline CDR1 reads SGHNT; CDR2 reads YYREEE (reference sequence). CDR3 nucleotides: TGTGCCAGCAGCCACAAACAGGGGGACTATGGCTACACCTTC. This translates into CASSHKQGDYGYTF. Full variable domain (remainder filled in from reference TRBV5-4 and TRBJ1-2): ETGVTQSPTHLIKTRGQQVTLRCSSQSGHNTVSWYQQALGQGPQFIFQYYREEENGRGNFPPRFSGLQFPNYSSELNVNALELDDSALYLCASSHKQGDYGYTFGSGTRLTVV.